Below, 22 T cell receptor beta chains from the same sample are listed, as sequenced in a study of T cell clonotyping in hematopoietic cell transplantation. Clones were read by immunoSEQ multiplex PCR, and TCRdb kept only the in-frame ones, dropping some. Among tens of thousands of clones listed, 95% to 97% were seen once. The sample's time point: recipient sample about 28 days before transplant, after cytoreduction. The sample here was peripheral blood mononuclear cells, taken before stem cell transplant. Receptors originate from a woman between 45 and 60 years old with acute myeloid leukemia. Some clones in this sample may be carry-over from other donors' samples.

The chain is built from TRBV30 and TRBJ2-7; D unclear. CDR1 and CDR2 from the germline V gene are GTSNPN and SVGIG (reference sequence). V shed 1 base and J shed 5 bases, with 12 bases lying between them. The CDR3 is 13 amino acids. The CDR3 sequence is CAWSAVVKDEQYF. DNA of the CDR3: TGTGCCTGGAGTGCGGTCGTTAAGGACGAGCAGTACTTC.

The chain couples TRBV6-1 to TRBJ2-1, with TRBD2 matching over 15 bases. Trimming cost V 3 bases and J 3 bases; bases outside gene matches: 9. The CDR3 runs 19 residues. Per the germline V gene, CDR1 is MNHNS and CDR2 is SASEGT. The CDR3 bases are TGTGCCAGCAGTGAGTGGGGGGGACTAGCGGGGGGCAACTACAATGAGCAGTTCTTC. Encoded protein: CASSEWGGLAGGNYNEQFF.

The CDR3 here is CASSLGPNSPLHF. The CDR3 DNA reads as TGTGCCAGCAGCTTAGGACCGAATTCACCCCTCCACTTT. V is TRBV11-3 and J is TRBJ1-6, with no clear D. V was trimmed by 1 base and J by 7 bases, leaving 5 bases between them. This CDR3 contains 13 residues. Germline-derived CDR1 and CDR2 are SGHNT and YENEEA. The whole variable domain, remainder taken from reference TRBV11-3 and TRBJ1-6, is EAGVVQSPRYKIIEKKQPVAFWCNPISGHNTLYWYLQNLGQGPELLIRYENEEAVDDSQLPKDRFSAERLKGVDSTLKIQPAELGDSAVYLCASSLGPNSPLHFGNGTRLTVT.

The CDR3 DNA sequence: TGTGCCTGGCGGGGGAGTAGGAATGAAAAACTGTTTTTT. Protein: CAWRGSRNEKLFF. This rearrangement joins TRBV30 to TRBJ1-4; maybe TRBD1 (5 bases). Trimming shortened V by 5 bases and J by 5 bases, and 12 bases separated the two germline ends. The germline gives CDR1 GTSNPN, CDR2 SVGIG (reference sequence). The CDR3 has 13 amino acids.

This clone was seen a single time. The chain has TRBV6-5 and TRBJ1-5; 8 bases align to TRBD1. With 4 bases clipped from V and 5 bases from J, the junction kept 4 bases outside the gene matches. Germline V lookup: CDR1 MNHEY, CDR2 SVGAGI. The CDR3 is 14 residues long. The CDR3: CASSFGQGYQPQHF. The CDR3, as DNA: TGTGCCAGCAGTTTCGGACAGGGCTATCAGCCCCAGCATTTT.

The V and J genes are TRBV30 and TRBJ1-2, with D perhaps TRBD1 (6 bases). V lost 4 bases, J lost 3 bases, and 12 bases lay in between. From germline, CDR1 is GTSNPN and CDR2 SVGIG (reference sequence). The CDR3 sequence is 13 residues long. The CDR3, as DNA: TGTGCCTGGAAACAGGGTCGGGACTATGGCTACACCTTC. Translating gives CAWKQGRDYGYTF.

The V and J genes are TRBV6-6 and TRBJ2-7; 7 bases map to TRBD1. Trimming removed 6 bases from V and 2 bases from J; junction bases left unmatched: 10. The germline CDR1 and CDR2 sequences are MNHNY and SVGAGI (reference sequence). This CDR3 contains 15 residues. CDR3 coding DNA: TGTGCCAGCAGCTATAAAGGGGGCAGCGCCTACGAGCAGTACTTC. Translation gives CASSYKGGSAYEQYF.

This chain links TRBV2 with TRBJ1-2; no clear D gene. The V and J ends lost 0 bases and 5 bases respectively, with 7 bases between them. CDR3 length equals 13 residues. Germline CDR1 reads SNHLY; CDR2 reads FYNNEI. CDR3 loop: CASSEAVFYGYTF. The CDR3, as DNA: TGTGCCAGCAGTGAAGCGGTTTTTTATGGCTACACCTTC.

The CDR3 here is CSGGQAGDEQYF. CDR3 DNA: TGCAGCGGGGGACAGGCCGGCGACGAGCAGTACTTC. The chain joins TRBV29-1 to TRBJ2-7; 8 nucleotides agree with TRBD1. J gave up 5 bases and V 7 bases, and 7 bases lay outside the gene matches. There are 12 residues in the CDR3. Germline V gives CDR1 SQVTM, CDR2 ANQGSEA.

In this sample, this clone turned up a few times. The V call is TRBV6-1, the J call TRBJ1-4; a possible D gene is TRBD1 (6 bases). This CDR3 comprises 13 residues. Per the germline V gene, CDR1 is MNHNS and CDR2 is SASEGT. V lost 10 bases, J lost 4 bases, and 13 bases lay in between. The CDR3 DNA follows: TGTGCCATCATGAACAGGGATAATGAAAAACTGTTTTTT. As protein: CAIMNRDNEKLFF.

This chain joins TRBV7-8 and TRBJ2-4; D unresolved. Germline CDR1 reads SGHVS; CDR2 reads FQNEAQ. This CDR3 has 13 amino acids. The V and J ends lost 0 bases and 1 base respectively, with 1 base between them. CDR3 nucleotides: TGTGCCAGCAGCTTAGCTGCCAAAAACATTCAGTACTTC. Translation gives CASSLAAKNIQYF.

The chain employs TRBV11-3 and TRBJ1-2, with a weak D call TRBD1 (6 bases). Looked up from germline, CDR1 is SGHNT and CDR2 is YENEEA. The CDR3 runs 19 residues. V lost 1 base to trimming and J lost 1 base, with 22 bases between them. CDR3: CASSLVSGQKAGLNYGYTF. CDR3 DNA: TGTGCCAGCAGCTTAGTGAGTGGACAGAAAGCGGGCCTTAACTATGGCTACACCTTC.

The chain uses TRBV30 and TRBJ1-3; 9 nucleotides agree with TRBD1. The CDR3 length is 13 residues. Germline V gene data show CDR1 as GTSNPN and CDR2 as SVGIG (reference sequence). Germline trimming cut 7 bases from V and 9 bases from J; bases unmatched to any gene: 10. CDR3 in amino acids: CASGGQGFVTIYF. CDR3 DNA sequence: TGTGCCTCGGGGGGACAGGGATTTGTCACCATATATTTT.

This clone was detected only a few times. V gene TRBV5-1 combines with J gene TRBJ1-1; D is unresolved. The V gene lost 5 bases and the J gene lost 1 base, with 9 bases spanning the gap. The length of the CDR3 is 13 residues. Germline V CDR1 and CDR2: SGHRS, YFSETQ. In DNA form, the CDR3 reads TGCGCCAGCAGTTTATCCTGGAACACTGAAGCTTTCTTT. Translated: CASSLSWNTEAFF. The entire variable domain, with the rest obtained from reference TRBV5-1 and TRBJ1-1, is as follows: KAGVTQTPRYLIKTRGQQVTLSCSPISGHRSVSWYQQTPGQGLQFLFEYFSETQRNKGNFPGRFSGRQFSNSRSEMNVSTLELGDSALYLCASSLSWNTEAFFGQGTRLTVV.

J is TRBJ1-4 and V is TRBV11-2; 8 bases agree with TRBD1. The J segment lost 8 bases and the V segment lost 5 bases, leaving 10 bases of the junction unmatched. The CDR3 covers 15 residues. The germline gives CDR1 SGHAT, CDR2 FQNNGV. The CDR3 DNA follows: TGTGCCAGCAGCCGAACGGGACAGGTGGAGGAAAAACTGTTTTTT. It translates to CASSRTGQVEEKLFF.

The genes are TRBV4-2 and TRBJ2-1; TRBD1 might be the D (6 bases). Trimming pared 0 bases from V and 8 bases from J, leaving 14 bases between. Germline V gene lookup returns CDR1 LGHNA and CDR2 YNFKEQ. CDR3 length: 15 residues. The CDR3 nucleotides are TGTGCCAGCAGCCAAGATAGTCCTGGGGGCGATGAGCAGTTCTTC. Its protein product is CASSQDSPGGDEQFF.

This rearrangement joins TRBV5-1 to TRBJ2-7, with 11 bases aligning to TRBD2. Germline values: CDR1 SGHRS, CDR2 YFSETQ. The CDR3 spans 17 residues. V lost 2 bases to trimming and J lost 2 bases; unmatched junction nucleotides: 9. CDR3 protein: CASSLGLAGGTTYEQYF. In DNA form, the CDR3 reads TGCGCCAGCAGCTTAGGCCTAGCGGGGGGTACAACCTACGAGCAGTACTTC. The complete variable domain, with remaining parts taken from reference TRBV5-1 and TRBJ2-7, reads KAGVTQTPRYLIKTRGQQVTLSCSPISGHRSVSWYQQTPGQGLQFLFEYFSETQRNKGNFPGRFSGRQFSNSRSEMNVSTLELGDSALYLCASSLGLAGGTTYEQYFGPGTRLTVT.

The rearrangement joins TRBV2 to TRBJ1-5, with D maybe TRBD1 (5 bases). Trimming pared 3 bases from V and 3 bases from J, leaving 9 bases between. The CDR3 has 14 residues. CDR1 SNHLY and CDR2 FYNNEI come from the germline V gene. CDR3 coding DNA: TGTGCCAGCAGTGACCGGGGCTTCAATCAGCCCCAGCATTTT. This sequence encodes CASSDRGFNQPQHF.

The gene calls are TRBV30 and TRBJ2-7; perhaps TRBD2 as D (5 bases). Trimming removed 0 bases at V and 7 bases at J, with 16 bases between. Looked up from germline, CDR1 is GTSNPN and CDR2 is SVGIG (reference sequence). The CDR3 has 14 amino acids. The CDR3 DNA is TGTGCCTGGAGTGTATTCGGGTTGGGGAGTGAGCAGTACTTC. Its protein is CAWSVFGLGSEQYF.

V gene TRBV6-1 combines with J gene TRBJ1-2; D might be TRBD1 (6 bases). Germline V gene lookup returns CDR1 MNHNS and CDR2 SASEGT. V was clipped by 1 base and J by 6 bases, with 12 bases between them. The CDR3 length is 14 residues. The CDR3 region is CASSEVVKGDGYTF. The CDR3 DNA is TGTGCCAGCAGTGAAGTCGTGAAGGGGGATGGCTACACCTTC.

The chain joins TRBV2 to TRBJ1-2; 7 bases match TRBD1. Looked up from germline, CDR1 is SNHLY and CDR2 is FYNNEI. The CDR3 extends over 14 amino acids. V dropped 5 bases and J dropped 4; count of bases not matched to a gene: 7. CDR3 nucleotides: TGTGCCAGCAGTCTTGACAGGGTAGCCTATGGCTACACCTTC. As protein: CASSLDRVAYGYTF.

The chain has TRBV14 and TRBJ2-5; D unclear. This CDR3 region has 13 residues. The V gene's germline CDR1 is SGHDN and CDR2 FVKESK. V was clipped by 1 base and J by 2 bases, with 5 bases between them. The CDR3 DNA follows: TGTGCCAGCAGCCAAGGAAGGCAAGAGACCCAGTACTTC. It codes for CASSQGRQETQYF.